These T cell receptor beta chains were read from a single sample in a study of blood T cell repertoires in COVID-19. This table comes from immunoSEQ multiplex PCR, and its TCRdb copy is limited to in-frame clones, with some not included. This table has approximately 180,000 clones, 85% to 90% appearing once. Specimen: PBMCs or T cells enriched from blood (not recorded which). Every receptor here comes from a man aged 40-50 years who had recovered from COVID-19. Each CDR3 is given with its conserved first and last residue. D genes are given only for firm matches. Some rows mark clone size as missing; the rest say once, few, many or name a class of expanded clone.

j_gene: TRBJ1-5
abundance: once
v_gene: TRBV5-1
d_gene: TRBD1
CDR3aa: CASSQTGRSGQPQHF
CDR3nt: TGCGCCAGCAGTCAGACAGGGAGGTCGGGGCAGCCCCAGCATTTT

j_gene: TRBJ2-1
abundance: -
v_gene: TRBV2
d_gene: -
CDR3aa: CASNEAGFYNEQFF
CDR3nt: TGTGCCAGCAACGAGGCGGGGTTCTACAATGAGCAGTTCTTC

j_gene: TRBJ2-7
abundance: -
v_gene: TRBV11-2
d_gene: -
CDR3aa: CASSPAGVQQYF
CDR3nt: TGTGCCAGCAGTCCCGCCGGAGTCCAGCAGTACTTC

j_gene: TRBJ2-6
abundance: once
v_gene: TRBV6-6
d_gene: -
CDR3aa: CATKSGGANVLTF
CDR3nt: TGTGCCACCAAGTCGGGTGGGGCCAACGTCCTGACTTTC

j_gene: TRBJ1-6
abundance: -
v_gene: TRBV19
d_gene: TRBD1
CDR3aa: CASRTGTDNSPLHF
CDR3nt: TGTGCCAGTAGGACCGGGACAGACAATTCACCCCTCCACTTT

j_gene: TRBJ2-1
abundance: once
v_gene: TRBV5-4
d_gene: -
CDR3aa: CASLNTGAGTYYNEQFF
CDR3nt: TGTGCCAGCCTAAACACTGGAGCTGGGACATACTACAATGAGCAGTTCTTC

j_gene: TRBJ2-1
abundance: once
v_gene: TRBV28
d_gene: TRBD1
CDR3aa: CASSYRGQRYNEQFF
CDR3nt: TGTGCCAGCAGTTACAGGGGCCAACGCTACAATGAGCAGTTCTTC

j_gene: TRBJ2-7
abundance: -
v_gene: TRBV5-1
d_gene: TRBD1
CDR3aa: CASSLDRGSHEQYF
CDR3nt: TGCGCCAGCAGCTTGGACAGGGGAAGCCACGAGCAGTACTTC

j_gene: TRBJ1-1
abundance: -
v_gene: TRBV27
d_gene: -
CDR3aa: CASSLRFTEAFF
CDR3nt: TGTGCCAGCAGTTTACGGTTTACTGAAGCTTTCTTT

j_gene: TRBJ1-5
abundance: -
v_gene: TRBV11-2
d_gene: TRBD1
CDR3aa: CASSRRTGLGQPQHF
CDR3nt: TGTGCCAGCAGCCGAAGGACAGGGTTAGGACAGCCCCAGCATTTT

j_gene: TRBJ1-1
abundance: -
v_gene: TRBV11-2
d_gene: -
CDR3aa: CASSRGYVEAFF
CDR3nt: TGTGCCAGCAGTCGGGGGTACGTTGAAGCTTTCTTT

j_gene: TRBJ1-2
abundance: -
v_gene: TRBV19
d_gene: TRBD1
CDR3aa: CASTDRAEGNYGYTF
CDR3nt: TGTGCCAGTACGGACAGGGCCGAAGGTAACTATGGCTACACCTTC

j_gene: TRBJ2-5
abundance: -
v_gene: TRBV5-1
d_gene: -
CDR3aa: CASSGGDAGETQYF
CDR3nt: TGCGCCAGCAGCGGAGGGGACGCGGGGGAGACCCAGTACTTC

j_gene: TRBJ2-7
abundance: -
v_gene: TRBV9
d_gene: -
CDR3aa: CASSPRQSISYEQYF
CDR3nt: TGTGCCAGCAGCCCTCGACAGAGCATCTCCTACGAGCAGTACTTC

j_gene: TRBJ2-7
abundance: -
v_gene: TRBV5-4
d_gene: TRBD1
CDR3aa: CASSLEGQGRNEQYF
CDR3nt: TGTGCCAGCAGCTTGGAGGGACAGGGGCGCAACGAGCAGTACTTC

j_gene: TRBJ1-2
abundance: -
v_gene: TRBV5-1
d_gene: -
CDR3aa: CASSSGTLANYGYTF
CDR3nt: TGCGCCAGCAGCTCCGGGACTCTCGCTAACTATGGCTACACCTTC

j_gene: TRBJ2-7
abundance: -
v_gene: TRBV12-3/TRBV12-4
d_gene: TRBD1
CDR3aa: CASRRTGSYEQYF
CDR3nt: TGTGCCAGCAGAAGGACAGGTAGCTACGAGCAGTACTTC

j_gene: TRBJ2-7
abundance: once
v_gene: TRBV5-5
d_gene: TRBD2
CDR3aa: CASRDGRAYEQYF
CDR3nt: TGTGCCAGCAGGGACGGGAGGGCCTACGAGCAGTACTTC

j_gene: TRBJ1-2
abundance: -
v_gene: TRBV6-5
d_gene: -
CDR3aa: CASSPRGTNYGYTF
CDR3nt: TGTGCCAGCAGTCCCCGAGGGACTAACTATGGCTACACCTTC

j_gene: TRBJ1-5
abundance: -
v_gene: TRBV30
d_gene: TRBD1
CDR3aa: CAWSPPGTGDQPQHF
CDR3nt: TGTGCCTGGAGTCCCCCCGGGACAGGGGATCAGCCCCAGCATTTT

j_gene: TRBJ1-2
abundance: -
v_gene: TRBV7-2
d_gene: TRBD1
CDR3aa: CASSSPTDRTVNYGYTF
CDR3nt: TGTGCCAGCAGCTCTCCCACGGACAGGACGGTTAACTATGGCTACACCTTC

j_gene: TRBJ2-3
abundance: -
v_gene: TRBV5-4
d_gene: TRBD1
CDR3aa: CASSSTGGGTDTQYF
CDR3nt: TGTGCCAGCAGCTCGACAGGGGGGGGCACAGATACGCAGTATTTT

j_gene: TRBJ1-1
abundance: -
v_gene: TRBV6-5
d_gene: -
CDR3aa: CASSGGTTEAFF
CDR3nt: TGTGCCAGCAGCGGGGGGACCACTGAAGCTTTCTTT

j_gene: TRBJ1-5
abundance: -
v_gene: TRBV5-6
d_gene: -
CDR3aa: CASSRGYNSNQPQHF
CDR3nt: TGTGCCAGCAGCCGGGGGTACAATAGCAATCAGCCCCAGCATTTT

j_gene: TRBJ1-4
abundance: -
v_gene: TRBV19
d_gene: -
CDR3aa: CASSITPGNEKLFF
CDR3nt: TGTGCCAGTAGTATCACGCCGGGTAATGAAAAACTGTTTTTT

j_gene: TRBJ1-1
abundance: -
v_gene: TRBV2
d_gene: -
CDR3aa: CASKQVVEAFF
CDR3nt: TGTGCCAGCAAACAGGTCGTAGAAGCTTTCTTT

j_gene: TRBJ1-2
abundance: -
v_gene: TRBV24-1
d_gene: TRBD1
CDR3aa: CATSDRDSPRGYGYTF
CDR3nt: TGTGCCACCAGTGACCGGGACAGTCCGAGGGGCTATGGCTACACCTTC

j_gene: TRBJ2-2
abundance: -
v_gene: TRBV27
d_gene: TRBD2
CDR3aa: CASSFSGEPGELFF
CDR3nt: TGTGCCAGCAGTTTTAGCGGGGAACCCGGGGAGCTGTTTTTT

j_gene: TRBJ1-2
abundance: -
v_gene: TRBV4-1
d_gene: -
CDR3aa: CASSQDNQGYYGYTF
CDR3nt: TGCGCCAGCAGCCAAGATAACCAGGGGTATTATGGCTACACCTTC

j_gene: TRBJ2-1
abundance: -
v_gene: TRBV3-1/TRBV3-2
d_gene: -
CDR3aa: CASSSLHSPGVDEQFF
CDR3nt: TGTGCCAGCAGCTCCCTTCATAGTCCGGGGGTCGATGAGCAGTTCTTC

j_gene: TRBJ1-2
abundance: -
v_gene: TRBV28
d_gene: TRBD1
CDR3aa: CASSLTGGESGYTF
CDR3nt: TGTGCCAGCAGTCTGACAGGGGGCGAGAGTGGCTACACCTTC

j_gene: TRBJ2-1
abundance: -
v_gene: TRBV28
d_gene: TRBD2
CDR3aa: CASQRTSGRYEQFF
CDR3nt: TGTGCCAGCCAGAGGACTAGCGGGAGGTATGAGCAGTTCTTC

j_gene: TRBJ1-3
abundance: -
v_gene: TRBV28
d_gene: -
CDR3aa: CASTEAGTGNTIYF
CDR3nt: TGTGCCAGCACAGAGGCAGGGACTGGAAACACCATATATTTT

j_gene: TRBJ2-3
abundance: -
v_gene: TRBV5-1
d_gene: TRBD2
CDR3aa: CASSLASGGATDTQYF
CDR3nt: TGCGCCAGCAGCTTAGCAAGCGGGGGGGCGACAGATACGCAGTATTTT

j_gene: TRBJ2-1
abundance: -
v_gene: TRBV19
d_gene: TRBD2
CDR3aa: CASSIGGGNEQFF
CDR3nt: TGTGCCAGTAGTATAGGCGGGGGCAATGAGCAGTTCTTC

j_gene: TRBJ1-4
abundance: few
v_gene: TRBV7-3
d_gene: -
CDR3aa: CASSFLRIKLFF
CDR3nt: TGTGCCAGCAGCTTTCTGCGCATAAAACTGTTTTTT

j_gene: TRBJ2-4
abundance: -
v_gene: TRBV19
d_gene: -
CDR3aa: CASSRLGGAKNIQYF
CDR3nt: TGTGCCAGTAGTAGATTAGGGGGAGCCAAAAACATTCAGTACTTC

j_gene: TRBJ1-5
abundance: once
v_gene: TRBV19
d_gene: -
CDR3aa: CASSVDRNQPQHF
CDR3nt: TGTGCCAGTAGTGTGGACAGAAATCAGCCCCAGCATTTT

j_gene: TRBJ2-5
abundance: -
v_gene: TRBV19
d_gene: -
CDR3aa: CASSIVQATQETQYF
CDR3nt: TGTGCCAGTAGTATCGTACAGGCAACTCAAGAGACCCAGTACTTC

j_gene: TRBJ1-1
abundance: few
v_gene: TRBV5-6
d_gene: TRBD1
CDR3aa: CASSYGTGVGKGEAFF
CDR3nt: TGTGCCAGCAGCTATGGGACAGGGGTCGGGAAAGGTGAAGCTTTCTTT

j_gene: TRBJ2-5
abundance: -
v_gene: TRBV7-3
d_gene: TRBD1
CDR3aa: CASSPRTGVGETQYF
CDR3nt: TGTGCCAGCAGCCCCAGGACAGGGGTAGGAGAGACCCAGTACTTC

j_gene: TRBJ2-3
abundance: once
v_gene: TRBV11-3
d_gene: TRBD2
CDR3aa: CASSLTLTSGRAGTQYF
CDR3nt: TGTGCCAGCAGCTTAACCTTGACTAGCGGGAGGGCGGGTACGCAGTATTTT

j_gene: TRBJ2-1
abundance: -
v_gene: TRBV5-1
d_gene: TRBD2
CDR3aa: CASSATGTSTNEQFF
CDR3nt: TGCGCCAGCAGCGCCACCGGGACTAGCACGAATGAGCAGTTCTTC

j_gene: TRBJ1-2
abundance: -
v_gene: TRBV2
d_gene: -
CDR3aa: CASSEERLYTF
CDR3nt: TGTGCCAGCAGTGAGGAGAGACTCTACACCTTC

j_gene: TRBJ1-5
abundance: -
v_gene: TRBV30
d_gene: -
CDR3aa: CAWSVQGFDQPQHF
CDR3nt: TGTGCCTGGAGTGTACAGGGTTTTGATCAGCCCCAGCATTTT

j_gene: TRBJ2-7
abundance: -
v_gene: TRBV2
d_gene: -
CDR3aa: CASNGNTGPYEQYF
CDR3nt: TGTGCCAGCAATGGAAATACAGGGCCCTACGAGCAGTACTTC

j_gene: TRBJ2-1
abundance: -
v_gene: TRBV11-2
d_gene: TRBD2
CDR3aa: CASSLFLAGGHNEQFF
CDR3nt: TGTGCCAGCAGCTTATTTCTAGCGGGAGGGCACAATGAGCAGTTCTTC

j_gene: TRBJ2-3
abundance: few
v_gene: TRBV5-4
d_gene: TRBD2
CDR3aa: CASSLGLAGGLDTQYF
CDR3nt: TGTGCCAGCAGCTTGGGGCTAGCGGGAGGCCTCGATACGCAGTATTTT

j_gene: TRBJ2-7
abundance: -
v_gene: TRBV5-1
d_gene: TRBD1
CDR3aa: CASSTGQGYEQYF
CDR3nt: TGCGCCAGCAGCACAGGACAGGGCTACGAGCAGTACTTC